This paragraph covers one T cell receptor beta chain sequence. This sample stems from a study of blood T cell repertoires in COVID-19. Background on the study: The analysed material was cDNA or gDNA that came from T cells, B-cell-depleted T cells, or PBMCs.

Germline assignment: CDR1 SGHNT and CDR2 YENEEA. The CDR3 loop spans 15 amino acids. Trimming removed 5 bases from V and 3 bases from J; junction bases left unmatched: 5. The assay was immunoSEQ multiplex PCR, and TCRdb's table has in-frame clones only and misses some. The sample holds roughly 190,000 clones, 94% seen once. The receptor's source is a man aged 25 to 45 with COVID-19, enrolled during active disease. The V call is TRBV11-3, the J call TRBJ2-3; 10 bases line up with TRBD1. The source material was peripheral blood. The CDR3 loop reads CASSLGQGKTDTQYF. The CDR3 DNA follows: TGTGCCAGCAGCCTGGGACAGGGGAAGACAGATACGCAGTATTTT.